This T cell receptor beta chain was found in a study of T cells in Graves' hyperthyroidism and ophthalmopathy. Looking at the study overall: Any treatment followed the collection of peripheral blood at initial diagnosis.

CDR3 size: 17 residues. The germline V gene has CDR1 SEHNR and CDR2 FQNEAQ (reference sequence). A note on this clonotype: Its antigen is as yet unknown. Germline is not matched at one junction end, which may reflect a read error.

Diagnosis of hyperthyroidism was new in patients aged 18 to 65, and its duration was under 2 months. Each diagnosis was grounded in clinical symptoms, serum thyroxine and TRAb, thyroid ultrasound, and orbital computed tomography. Findings and caveats of the study: Blood also contained most expanded thyroid clonotypes above 0.001.

Amplified regions were TCR beta CDR3 sequences from RNA transcripts. The TCR CDR3 first-round RT-PCR relied on the HTBI primer set. TCRdb passed the multiplex PCR reads through MiXCR, listing each CDR3 protein once. The sample includes 800,000 or so distinct CDR3 sequences, roughly 40% of them seen just once. Sequenced sample: blood. This chain joins TRBV7-9 and TRBJ1-5; 9 bases are shared with TRBD1. The clonotype originates from a man between 18 and 29 years old with Graves' hyperthyroidism. The CDR3 protein is CASSQAGTGNLIQPQHF. As DNA, the CDR3 is TGCGCCAGCAGCCAAGCCGGGACAGGGAATTTGATACAGCCCCAGCATTTT.